The entry that follows covers one T cell receptor beta chain sequence. Its antigen is not identified. One entry per CDR3 protein results from TCRdb running MiXCR on the 5' RACE reads. The table records approximately 260,000 distinct CDR3 sequences, around 15% of them present only once. The sample originates from a study of identical twins. The study, taken as a whole, reports: For zero-insertion analyses, partial confounding could come from invariant MAIT and iNKT cells. Memory repertoires lacked the insertion deficit that abundant cord blood beta clonotypes showed.

The J segment lost 0 bases and the V segment lost 1 base, leaving 3 bases of the junction unmatched. This CDR3 comprises 16 residues. CDR1 is KGHSH, CDR2 LQKENI, per germline. Input material: memory (CD45RO+) T cells sorted from blood. This chain links TRBV18 with TRBJ1-3; 7 nucleotides agree with TRBD1. This TCR derives from a woman between 18 and 29 years old in good health. The CDR3 coding sequence is TGTGCCAGCTCACCACAGGGACAGATCTCTGGAAACACCATATATTTT. Translated, it gives CASSPQGQISGNTIYF.